The 30 T cell receptor beta chains reported below all come from one sample, sequenced in a study of shared clonotypes between healthy human individuals (dated by TCRdb to about 2020). Libraries came from the immunoSEQ multiplex PCR assay. In its TCRdb copy, this immuneACCESS table keeps in-frame sequences only and misses some clones. Where compared with another copy, unresolved V genes explain less than half of these, and the others have no known cause. Within this sample are about 2.3 million clones, with 85% to 95% of them counted one time only. 0.35% to 0.5% of the sample goes to the ten largest clones. The sample comprised naive CD4+ T cells from PBMCs. The cell subset or site label, read with the paper, signifies: CD45RA+ positively selected. The receptors stem from a man between 18 and 29 years old in good health. Some clones in this sample may be carry-over from other donors' samples.

With respect to this clone: The same CDR3 arises from other DNA sequences in this sample as well. The chain links TRBV9 to TRBJ2-5, with TRBD2 matching 9 bases. Germline lookup yields CDR1 SGDLS and CDR2 YYNGEE. The V segment lost 0 bases and the J segment 4 bases; nucleotides outside the gene matches: 4. This CDR3 comprises 15 residues. The CDR3 nucleotides read TGTGCCAGCAGCGTAGCACCAGCGGGAGGAGAGACCCAGTACTTC. Its protein is CASSVAPAGGETQYF.

This clone was counted a single time. Other DNA sequences of this sample code for an identical CDR3. V and J are TRBV5-1 and TRBJ2-7, with TRBD2 matching over 11 bases. V gave up 4 bases and J gave up 2 bases; unmatched junction bases: 5. Germline loops: CDR1 SGHRS, CDR2 YFSETQ. The CDR3 is 15 amino acids. CDR3 sequence: CASSTGLAGTYEQYF. The CDR3 DNA reads as TGCGCCAGCAGCACCGGACTAGCGGGCACCTACGAGCAGTACTTC.

J is TRBJ2-7 and V is TRBV19; TRBD1 might be the D (6 bases). Trimming removed 7 bases from V and 7 bases from J, with 20 bases in between. The V gene's germline CDR1 is LNHDA and CDR2 SQIVND (reference sequence). The CDR3 spans 14 residues. The CDR3 coding sequence is TGTGCCAGTAAGGGTCAGGGGTCAATGAGGGAGCAGTACTTC. It translates to CASKGQGSMREQYF.

The chain combines TRBV5-6 with TRBJ1-1; possibly TRBD1 for D (6 bases). The CDR3 is 15 residues long. In germline, CDR1 is SGHDT, CDR2 YYEEEE. The V gene lost 1 base and the J gene lost 7 bases, with 17 bases spanning the gap. The CDR3 spells CASSLYMRDINEAFF. The CDR3 DNA is TGTGCCAGCAGCTTGTATATGAGGGACATTAATGAAGCTTTCTTT.

The chain combines TRBV6-5 with TRBJ1-2; 9 nucleotides agree with TRBD1. CDR1 MNHEY and CDR2 SVGAGI come from the germline V gene. V lost 6 bases to trimming and J lost 8 bases; unmatched junction nucleotides: 10. CDR3 length equals 14 residues. The DNA of the CDR3 is TGTGCCAGCAGCGGTCCGGGACAGGGACGAGGCTACACCTTC. It codes for CASSGPGQGRGYTF.

This rearrangement joins TRBV2 to TRBJ2-5, with TRBD1 as a possible D gene (5 bases). The CDR3 is made up of 14 amino acids. Germline lookup yields CDR1 SNHLY and CDR2 FYNNEI. With 3 bases removed from V and 7 bases from J, the gap between germline ends came to 15 bases. In nucleotides, the CDR3 is TGTGCCAGCAGTGAGGGCAGGGAATTGTGGACCCAGTACTTC. This translates into CASSEGRELWTQYF.

The table lists this clone with a count of one. The chain joins TRBV9 to TRBJ2-1; D is possibly TRBD1 or TRBD2 (5 bases each). The CDR3 runs 16 residues. CDR1 is SGDLS, CDR2 YYNGEE, per germline. The V end lost 4 bases, the J end lost 6 bases, and 20 bases lay between the germline ends. The CDR3 bases are TGTGCCAGCAGCCGAGGGGTCGGGATAGTGATCAATGAGCAGTTCTTC. It translates to CASSRGVGIVINEQFF.

The rearrangement links TRBV6-1 to TRBJ1-3; D gene unclear. The germline CDR1 and CDR2 sequences are MNHNS and SASEGT. This CDR3 is 16 amino acids long. Trimming removed 3 bases at V and 7 bases at J, with 19 bases between. CDR3 nucleotide sequence: TGTGCCAGCAGTGATACGGTGTCACAACCGGGGAACACCATATATTTT. Its translation: CASSDTVSQPGNTIYF.

The gene calls are TRBV2 and TRBJ2-3; 7 nucleotides line up with TRBD2. In germline, CDR1 is SNHLY, CDR2 FYNNEI. Losses at the gene ends were 8 bases for V and 2 bases for J; bases not matched to a gene: 4. This CDR3 contains 13 residues. The CDR3 sequence: CASSGTTTDTQYF. The DNA for the CDR3 is TGTGCCAGCTCCGGGACTACCACAGATACGCAGTATTTT.

The V and J genes are TRBV28 and TRBJ2-7; either TRBD1 or TRBD2 may fit D (5 bases each). In germline, CDR1 is MDHEN, CDR2 SYDVKM. The CDR3 sequence is 16 residues long. V was clipped by 7 bases and J by 6 bases, with 25 bases between them. The CDR3 here is CASTITWGGLEGEQYF. The CDR3, as DNA: TGTGCCAGCACCATAACCTGGGGCGGGCTAGAAGGCGAGCAGTACTTC.

This clone was detected only once. The V and J genes are TRBV5-4 and TRBJ2-2, with D perhaps given as TRBD1 or TRBD2 (5 bases each). The V end was cut by 4 bases, the J end by 2 bases, with 15 bases between. The V gene's germline CDR1 is SGHNT and CDR2 YYREEE (reference sequence). The CDR3 spans 16 residues. The CDR3 here is CASSGGGGANTGELFF. CDR3 DNA sequence: TGTGCCAGCAGCGGGGGTGGGGGAGCCAACACCGGGGAGCTGTTTTTT.

In its sample, this clone was seen once. Distinct nucleotide sequences in the sample also encode this CDR3. The V gene is TRBV29-1, the J gene TRBJ2-7; the match to TRBD1 covers 11 bases. The ends lost 4 bases at V and 4 bases at J; junction bases unmatched: 6. The CDR3 contains 14 residues. CDR1 is SQVTM and CDR2 is ANQGSEA in the germline V gene. DNA for the CDR3: TGCAGCGTTGCATCCGGGACAGGGGGGTACGAGCAGTACTTC. Translated, it gives CSVASGTGGYEQYF.

This chain uses TRBV9 with TRBJ2-1; 7 positions match TRBD2. V lost 7 bases and J lost 11; bases outside the gene matches: 6. Germline CDR1 is SGDLS and CDR2 is YYNGEE. The CDR3 spans 11 residues. DNA for the CDR3: TGTGCCAGCGGTCCCGGGACTAAGCAGTTCTTC. Translating it yields CASGPGTKQFF.

The rearrangement links TRBV28 to TRBJ2-7; 11 bases match TRBD2. Germline V gene lookup returns CDR1 MDHEN and CDR2 SYDVKM. The CDR3 extends over 14 amino acids. V lost 6 bases, J lost 11 bases, and 12 bases stayed unmatched. The CDR3 DNA reads TGTGCCAGCAGACCCGGGACTAGCGGACCATGGGAGTACTTC. It specifies CASRPGTSGPWEYF. Looking up the rest from reference TRBV28 and TRBJ2-7 gives the full variable domain: DVKVTQSSRYLVKRTGEKVFLECVQDMDHENMFWYRQDPGLGLRLIYFSYDVKMKEKGDIPEGYSVSREKKERFSLILESASTNQTSMYLCASRPGTSGPWEYFGPGTRLTVT.

The V call is TRBV11-2, the J call TRBJ1-1; D remains unclear. Germline V CDR1 and CDR2: SGHAT, FQNNGV. V was pared by 1 base and J by 4 bases, with 16 bases between. The CDR3 is 16 residues long. The CDR3 reads CASSLVPNLKSTEAFF. CDR3 DNA sequence: TGTGCCAGCAGCTTAGTTCCCAATCTAAAGAGCACTGAAGCTTTCTTT.

The V call is TRBV5-1, the J call TRBJ2-2; D is perhaps TRBD1 (6 bases). Germline V gives CDR1 SGHRS, CDR2 YFSETQ. V was clipped by 1 base and J by 5 bases, with 15 bases between them. This CDR3 is 16 amino acids long. The CDR3 sequence: CASSLTARGKTGELFF. The CDR3 region has the DNA TGCGCCAGCAGCTTGACTGCCAGGGGAAAAACCGGGGAGCTGTTTTTT.

The chain uses TRBV19 and TRBJ2-7; D gene ambiguous. This CDR3 region has 16 residues. Trimming cost V 1 base and J 2 bases, with 15 bases left between them. Germline CDR1 LNHDA, CDR2 SQIVND (reference sequence). The CDR3 DNA sequence: TGTGCCAGTAGTATAGGTGCTGAGCGCCCAGCCTACGAGCAGTACTTC. This codes for CASSIGAERPAYEQYF.

The J gene is TRBJ2-1, the V gene TRBV5-1; TRBD2 is a possible D gene (6 bases). Trimming took off 7 bases at V and 7 bases at J, with 24 bases between the two ends. The CDR3 runs 16 residues. Per germline, CDR1 SGHRS and CDR2 YFSETQ. The DNA for the CDR3 is TGCGCCAGCTCCCGGGAGATAGCGGTGGCTGGTAATGAGCAGTTCTTC. This codes for CASSREIAVAGNEQFF.

The chain has TRBV5-1 and TRBJ2-5, with TRBD2 identical over 13 bases. The CDR3 has 18 residues. Germline CDR1 and CDR2: SGHRS and YFSETQ. V was clipped by 5 bases and J by 3 bases; unmatched bases: 13. Written as DNA, the CDR3 is TGCGCCAGCAGTCGTGGTGATTGGGGGACTAGCGGGAAAGAGACCCAGTACTTC. Its protein product is CASSRGDWGTSGKETQYF.

The chain has TRBV9 and TRBJ1-5, with D uncertain. Germline V gene lookup returns CDR1 SGDLS and CDR2 YYNGEE. The V end was cut by 4 bases, the J end by 3 bases, with 14 bases between. This CDR3 spans 15 amino acids. CDR3 amino acids: CASSPSASFNQPQHF. The CDR3 coding sequence is TGTGCCAGCAGCCCTAGCGCTTCCTTCAATCAGCCCCAGCATTTT.

This chain links TRBV5-1 with TRBJ2-7; D gene ambiguous. The germline V gene has CDR1 SGHRS and CDR2 YFSETQ. This CDR3 is built from 15 residues. The V gene lost 0 bases and the J gene lost 0 bases, with 10 bases spanning the gap. The CDR3 loop is CASSLGRRNSYEQYF. CDR3 nucleotide sequence: TGCGCCAGCAGCTTGGGTCGGAGAAACTCCTACGAGCAGTACTTC.

The chain has TRBV15 and TRBJ2-3; D remains ambiguous. This CDR3 has 15 amino acids. Germline V gene sequence: CDR1 LNHNV, CDR2 YYDKDF (reference sequence). The germline V and J ends were trimmed by 5 bases and 7 bases, with 19 bases remaining between them. The CDR3 nucleotides read TGTGCCACCAGCCTGACTTGGCGGATAACGAATACGCAGTATTTT. It translates to CATSLTWRITNTQYF. Using reference TRBV15 and TRBJ2-3 for the parts outside the CDR3, the full variable domain is DAMVIQNPRYQVTQFGKPVTLSCSQTLNHNVMYWYQQKSSQAPKLLFHYYDKDFNNEADTPDNFQSRRPNTSFCFLDIRSPGLGDTAMYLCATSLTWRITNTQYFGPGTRLTVL.

The chain employs TRBV19 and TRBJ1-2; D unclear. Germline lookup yields CDR1 LNHDA and CDR2 SQIVND (reference sequence). This CDR3 is 17 amino acids long. Trimming stripped 5 bases from V and 8 bases from J, with 27 bases between. CDR3 sequence: CASSPFKQRPKVWGYTF. Here the CDR3 DNA reads TGTGCCAGTAGTCCCTTTAAACAGCGCCCTAAGGTGTGGGGCTACACCTTC.

This chain connects TRBV6-1 to TRBJ2-1, with no clear D. Germline lookup yields CDR1 MNHNS and CDR2 SASEGT. This CDR3 spans 14 amino acids. V was shortened by 9 bases and J by 10 bases, with 22 bases between the two germline ends. DNA for the CDR3: TGTGCCAGTGAGATCACCCTTCGGCTGGGAGAGCAGTTCTTC. It specifies CASEITLRLGEQFF.

The J gene is TRBJ2-3, the V gene TRBV28, with 9 bases lining up with TRBD1. Trimming took 6 bases from V and 1 from J; bases not matched to a gene: 5. The CDR3 length is 15 residues. Germline CDR1 is MDHEN and CDR2 is SYDVKM. In DNA, the CDR3 is TGTGCCAGCAGAACCGGACAGGGGCGCACAGATACGCAGTATTTT. This gives the protein CASRTGQGRTDTQYF.

The V and J genes are TRBV5-1 and TRBJ1-2, with D unclear. The CDR3 has 14 amino acids. V lost 0 bases and J lost 8, with 14 bases in between. Germline V gene sequence: CDR1 SGHRS, CDR2 YFSETQ. The CDR3, as DNA: TGCGCCAGCAGCTTGGGAGGGATTGGAGGGGGCTACACCTTC. It specifies CASSLGGIGGGYTF.

The gene calls are TRBV30 and TRBJ1-2; D unresolved. This CDR3 has 11 amino acids. Per germline, CDR1 GTSNPN and CDR2 SVGIG (reference sequence). Deletions cut 3 bases from V and 6 bases from J, with 8 bases between. The CDR3 nucleotides are TGTGCCTGGAGCGCCAATCATGGCTACACCTTC. It is translated as CAWSANHGYTF. Variable domain in full (rest from reference TRBV30 and TRBJ1-2): SQTIHQWPATLVQPVGSPLSLECTVEGTSNPNLYWYRQAAGRGLQLLFYSVGIGQISSEVPQNLSASRPQDRQFILSSKKLLLSDSGFYLCAWSANHGYTFGSGTRLTVV.

This chain uses TRBV29-1 with TRBJ2-3; the match to TRBD1 covers 9 bases. V trimming: 4 bases; J trimming: 2 bases; junction bases outside the gene matches: 7. This CDR3 has 15 amino acids. The germline gives CDR1 SQVTM, CDR2 ANQGSEA. As DNA, the CDR3 is TGCAGCGTTGTACCTGGACAGGGGACCACAGATACGCAGTATTTT. Amino acids: CSVVPGQGTTDTQYF.

The CDR3: CASSQGRAWSTDTQYF. CDR3 DNA: TGTGCCAGCAGCCAAGGGAGGGCTTGGAGCACAGATACGCAGTATTTT. The chain employs TRBV14 and TRBJ2-3; a possible D gene is TRBD2 (6 bases). V was clipped by 1 base and J by 0 bases, with 11 bases between them. The V gene's germline CDR1 is SGHDN and CDR2 FVKESK. The CDR3 spans 16 residues.

The chain combines TRBV7-2 with TRBJ2-2; 9 nucleotides agree with TRBD1. The CDR3 length is 15 residues. The V segment lost 10 bases and the J segment 5 bases; nucleotides outside the gene matches: 11. Germline CDR1 reads SGHTA; CDR2 reads FQGNSA. CDR3 nucleotides: TGTGCCACCACGCCTGGGACAGGGTATACCGGGGAGCTGTTTTTT. Translation gives CATTPGTGYTGELFF. Together with reference TRBV7-2 and TRBJ2-2, the CDR3 gives the full variable domain: GAGVSQSPSNKVTEKGKDVELRCDPISGHTALYWYRQSLGQGLEFLIYFQGNSAPDKSGLPSDRFSAERTGGSVSTLTIQRTQQEDSAVYLCATTPGTGYTGELFFGEGSRLTVL.